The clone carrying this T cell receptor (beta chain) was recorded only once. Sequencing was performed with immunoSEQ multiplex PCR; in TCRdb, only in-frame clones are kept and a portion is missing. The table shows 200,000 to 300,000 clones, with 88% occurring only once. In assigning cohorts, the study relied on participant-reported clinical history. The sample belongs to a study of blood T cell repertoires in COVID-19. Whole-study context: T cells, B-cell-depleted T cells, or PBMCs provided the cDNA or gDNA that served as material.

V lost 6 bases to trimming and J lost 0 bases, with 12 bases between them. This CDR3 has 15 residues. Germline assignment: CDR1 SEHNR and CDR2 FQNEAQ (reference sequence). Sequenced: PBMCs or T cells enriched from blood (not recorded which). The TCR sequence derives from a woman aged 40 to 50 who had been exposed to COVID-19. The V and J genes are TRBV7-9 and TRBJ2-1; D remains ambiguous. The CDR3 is CASSQDTSSYNEQFF. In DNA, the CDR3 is TGTGCCAGCAGTCAAGACACCAGCTCCTACAATGAGCAGTTCTTC.